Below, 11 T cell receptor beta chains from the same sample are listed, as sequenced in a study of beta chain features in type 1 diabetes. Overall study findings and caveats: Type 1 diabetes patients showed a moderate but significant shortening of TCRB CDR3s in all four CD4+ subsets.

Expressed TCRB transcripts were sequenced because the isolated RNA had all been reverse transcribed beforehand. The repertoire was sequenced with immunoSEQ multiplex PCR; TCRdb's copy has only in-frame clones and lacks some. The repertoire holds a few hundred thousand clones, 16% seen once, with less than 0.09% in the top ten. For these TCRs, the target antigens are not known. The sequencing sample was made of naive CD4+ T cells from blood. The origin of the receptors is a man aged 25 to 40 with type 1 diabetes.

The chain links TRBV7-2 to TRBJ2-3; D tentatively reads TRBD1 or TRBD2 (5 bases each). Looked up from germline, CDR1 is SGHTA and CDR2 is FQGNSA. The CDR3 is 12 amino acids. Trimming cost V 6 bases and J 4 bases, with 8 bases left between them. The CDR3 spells CASRGVPDTQYF. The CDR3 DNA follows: TGTGCCAGCAGGGGGGTCCCAGATACGCAGTATTTT.

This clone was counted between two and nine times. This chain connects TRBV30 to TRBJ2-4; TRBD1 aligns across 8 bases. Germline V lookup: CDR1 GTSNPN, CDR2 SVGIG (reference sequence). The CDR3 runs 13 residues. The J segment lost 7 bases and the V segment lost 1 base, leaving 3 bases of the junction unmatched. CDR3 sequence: CAWSDRGINIQYF. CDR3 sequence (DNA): TGTGCCTGGAGTGACAGGGGGATTAACATTCAGTACTTC.

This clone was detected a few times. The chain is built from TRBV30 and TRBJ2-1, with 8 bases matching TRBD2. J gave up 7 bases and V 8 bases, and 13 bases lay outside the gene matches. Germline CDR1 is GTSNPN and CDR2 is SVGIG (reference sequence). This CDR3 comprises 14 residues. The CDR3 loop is CASTGLAGTNEQFF. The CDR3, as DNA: TGTGCCAGCACCGGATTAGCGGGGACGAATGAGCAGTTCTTC.

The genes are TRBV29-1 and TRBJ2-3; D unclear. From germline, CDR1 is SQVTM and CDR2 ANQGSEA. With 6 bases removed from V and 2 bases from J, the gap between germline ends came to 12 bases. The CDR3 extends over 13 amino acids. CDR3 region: CSVALPYTDTQYF. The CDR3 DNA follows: TGCAGCGTCGCCCTTCCCTACACAGATACGCAGTATTTT.

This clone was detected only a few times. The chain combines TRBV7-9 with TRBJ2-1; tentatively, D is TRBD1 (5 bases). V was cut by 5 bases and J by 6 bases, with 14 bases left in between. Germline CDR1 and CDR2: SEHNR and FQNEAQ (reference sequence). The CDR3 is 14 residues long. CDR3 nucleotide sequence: TGTGCCAGCAGCAAGGACACCTTATTCAATGAGCAGTTCTTC. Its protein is CASSKDTLFNEQFF.

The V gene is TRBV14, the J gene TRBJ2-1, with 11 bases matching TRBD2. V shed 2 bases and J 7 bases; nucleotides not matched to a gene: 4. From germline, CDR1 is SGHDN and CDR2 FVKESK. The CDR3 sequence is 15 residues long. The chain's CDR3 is CASSQLAGGINEQFF. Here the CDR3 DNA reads TGTGCCAGCAGCCAACTAGCGGGAGGTATAAATGAGCAGTTCTTC.

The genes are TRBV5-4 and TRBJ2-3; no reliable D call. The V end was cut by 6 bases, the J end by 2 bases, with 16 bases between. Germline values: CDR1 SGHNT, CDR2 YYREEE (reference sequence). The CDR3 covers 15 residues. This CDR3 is CASTKGILYTDTQYF. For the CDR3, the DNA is TGTGCCAGCACCAAAGGGATCCTGTACACAGATACGCAGTATTTT.

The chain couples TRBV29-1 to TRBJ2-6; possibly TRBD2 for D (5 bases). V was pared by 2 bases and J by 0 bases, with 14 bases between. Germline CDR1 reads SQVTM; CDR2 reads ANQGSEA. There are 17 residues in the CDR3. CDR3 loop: CSVEYEGVDSGANVLTF. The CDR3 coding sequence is TGCAGCGTTGAATACGAGGGAGTGGACTCTGGGGCCAACGTCCTGACTTTC.

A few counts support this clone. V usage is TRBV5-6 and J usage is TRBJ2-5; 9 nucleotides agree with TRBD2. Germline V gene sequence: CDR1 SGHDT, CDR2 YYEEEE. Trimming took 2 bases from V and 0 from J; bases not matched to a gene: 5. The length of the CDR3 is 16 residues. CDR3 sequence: CASSFLGTSNQETQYF. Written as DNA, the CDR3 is TGTGCCAGCAGCTTCCTCGGGACTAGCAACCAAGAGACCCAGTACTTC.

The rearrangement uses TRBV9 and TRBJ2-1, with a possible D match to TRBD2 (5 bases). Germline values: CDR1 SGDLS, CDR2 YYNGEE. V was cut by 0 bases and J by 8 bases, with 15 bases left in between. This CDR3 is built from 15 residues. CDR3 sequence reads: CASSVASGPFDEQFF. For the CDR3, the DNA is TGTGCCAGCAGCGTAGCAAGCGGTCCCTTCGATGAGCAGTTCTTC.

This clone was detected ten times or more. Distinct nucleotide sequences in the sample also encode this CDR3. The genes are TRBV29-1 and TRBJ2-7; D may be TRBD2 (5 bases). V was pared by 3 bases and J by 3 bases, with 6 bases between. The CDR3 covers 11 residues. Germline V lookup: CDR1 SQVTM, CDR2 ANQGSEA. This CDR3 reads CSVDRDYEQYF. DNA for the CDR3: TGCAGCGTTGATCGGGACTACGAGCAGTACTTC.